This T cell receptor beta chain was retrieved from a study of control samples from healthy donors and cancer patients. Produced via immunoSEQ multiplex PCR; TCRdb's table is partial and in-frame only. The sample has about 98,000 clones; about 80% are singletons. This clone was picked up a small number of times. The germline gives CDR1 ENHRY, CDR2 SYGVKD. The CDR3 length is 12 residues. Trimming shortened V by 6 bases and J by 5 bases, and 9 bases separated the two germline ends. The rearrangement links TRBV10-3 to TRBJ2-3; D not resolved. Sequenced: blood. The receptor's source is a woman aged 25 to 39 in good health. CDR3 protein: CAISDGVDTQYF. The CDR3 DNA reads as TGTGCCATCAGCGACGGAGTAGATACGCAGTATTTT.